This T cell receptor beta chain was retrieved from a study of blood T cells in healthy people across ages. General study findings and limits: Older individuals had lower TCR beta diversity per million T cells (the decline was roughly linear). There was a strong correlation between TCR beta diversity and naive T cell percentage.

Note on this clonotype: Antigen specificity is unknown.

The germline V gene has CDR1 SGHRS and CDR2 YFSETQ. With 4 bases removed from V and 3 bases from J, the gap between germline ends came to 23 bases. This CDR3 is built from 17 residues. It was with a sample-barcoded 5' primer and a J-beta primer mix that a second PCR of roughly 6 to 12 cycles was run. TCRdb fed the 5' RACE reads into MiXCR, producing one record per CDR3 protein. The sample contains about 1,500,000 distinct CDR3 sequences, 42% of which appear only once. The sequenced sample consisted of blood. This clonotype was obtained from a woman between 18 and 30 years old in good health. The chain links TRBV5-1 to TRBJ2-7; D is possibly TRBD1 (6 bases). CDR3 region: CASSPTNGTRGNYEQYF. DNA of the CDR3: TGCGCCAGCAGCCCAACGAATGGCACCAGGGGAAACTACGAGCAGTACTTC.